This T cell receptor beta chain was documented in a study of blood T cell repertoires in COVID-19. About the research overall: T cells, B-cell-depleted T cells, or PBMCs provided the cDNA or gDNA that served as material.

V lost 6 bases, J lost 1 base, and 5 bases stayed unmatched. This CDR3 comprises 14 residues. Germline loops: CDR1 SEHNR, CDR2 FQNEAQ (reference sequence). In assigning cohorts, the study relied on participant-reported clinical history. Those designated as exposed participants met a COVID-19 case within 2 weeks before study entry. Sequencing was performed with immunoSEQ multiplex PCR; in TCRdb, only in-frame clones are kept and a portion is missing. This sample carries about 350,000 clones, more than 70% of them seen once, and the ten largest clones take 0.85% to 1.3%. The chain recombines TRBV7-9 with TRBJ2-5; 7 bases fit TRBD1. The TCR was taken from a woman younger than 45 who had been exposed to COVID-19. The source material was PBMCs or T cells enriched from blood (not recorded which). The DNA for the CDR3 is TGTGCCAGCAGGGCAGGGACAGCCCAAGAGACCCAGTACTTC. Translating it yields CASRAGTAQETQYF.